A selection of T cell receptor beta chains follows, all from one sample in a study of breast tumors, draining lymph nodes, adjacent tissues. TCRdb reprocessed the multiplex PCR reads with MiXCR, giving one entry per CDR3 protein. The table shows 150,000 to 200,000 distinct CDR3 sequences, with approximately 33% occurring only once. Input material: axillary lymph node tissue. Receptors were obtained from a female donor with breast cancer. Some clones in this sample may be carry-over from other donors' samples. CDR3s include the opening cysteine and the closing phenylalanine or tryptophan. The order of the fields is V gene, D gene, clone size, J gene, CDR3 protein, CDR3 DNA. D genes are given only for firm matches. Where a row states a size, it is once, few, many or the class of an expanded clone; other rows omit it.

v_gene: TRBV30; d_gene: NA; abundance: many; j_gene: TRBJ1-5; CDR3aa: CAWSVGEGVKPQHF; CDR3nt: TGTGCCTGGAGTGTAGGTGAGGGTGTCAAGCCCCAGCATTTT
v_gene: TRBV10-1; d_gene: NA; abundance: few; j_gene: TRBJ1-1; CDR3aa: CASSPGEMGRTEAFF; CDR3nt: TGCGCCAGCAGCCCAGGAGAGATGGGGAGGACTGAAGCTTTCTTT
v_gene: TRBV7-8; d_gene: TRBD1; abundance: NA; j_gene: TRBJ2-2; CDR3aa: CASSPRDRGRTGELFF; CDR3nt: TGTGCCAGCAGCCCCCGGGACAGGGGACGGACCGGGGAGCTGTTTTTT
v_gene: TRBV10-3; d_gene: TRBD2; abundance: once; j_gene: TRBJ2-2; CDR3aa: CAISDGQEAGGPGELFF; CDR3nt: TGTGCCATCAGTGATGGTCAGGAAGCGGGAGGTCCCGGGGAGCTGTTTTTT
v_gene: TRBV2; d_gene: TRBD2; abundance: many; j_gene: TRBJ2-3; CDR3aa: CASRRGSMSTDTQYF; CDR3nt: TGTGCCAGCAGGCGGGGGTCGATGAGCACAGATACGCAGTATTTT
v_gene: TRBV5-5; d_gene: TRBD1; abundance: many; j_gene: TRBJ1-2; CDR3aa: CASSLVPNRGNYGYTF; CDR3nt: TGTGCCAGCAGCTTGGTGCCCAACAGGGGGAACTATGGCTACACCTTC
v_gene: TRBV20-1; d_gene: NA; abundance: many; j_gene: TRBJ2-1; CDR3aa: CSARDVRVPENEQFF; CDR3nt: TGCAGTGCTAGAGATGTACGGGTCCCCGAGAATGAGCAGTTCTTC
v_gene: TRBV3-1; d_gene: TRBD2; abundance: NA; j_gene: TRBJ2-1; CDR3aa: CASSHPGTTREGEQFF; CDR3nt: TGTGCCAGCAGCCATCCCGGGACTACTCGGGAGGGTGAGCAGTTCTTC
v_gene: TRBV29-1; d_gene: TRBD1; abundance: many; j_gene: TRBJ1-2; CDR3aa: CSVRDNRGYHGYTF; CDR3nt: TGCAGCGTTCGGGATAACAGGGGATATCATGGCTACACCTTC
v_gene: TRBV6-5; d_gene: NA; abundance: NA; j_gene: TRBJ2-7; CDR3aa: CASSYRLPADSPYEQYF; CDR3nt: TGTGCCAGCAGTTACAGACTCCCAGCAGATAGTCCCTACGAGCAGTACTTC